These T cell receptor beta chains were read from a single sample in a study of early T cells in non-severe SARS-CoV-2 infection. Using its own MiXCR run on the 5' RACE reads, TCRdb lists one record per CDR3 protein. Of 65,000 to 95,000 distinct CDR3 sequences listed, about 16% are singletons. The sequenced material came from whole blood. These receptors all come from an adult who was a healthcare worker with PCR-confirmed SARS-CoV-2 infection or an uninfected control (not recorded which). CDR3s include the opening cysteine and the closing phenylalanine or tryptophan. A D gene is named only where the DNA matches it firmly. Only part of the rows carry a size: once, few, many, or a class if the clone is expanded.

>TRBV28|TRBJ1-5|few|TRBD1
CASSPGSGTGFQPQHF
TGTGCCAGCAGCCCCGGGAGCGGGACAGGTTTTCAGCCCCAGCATTTT
>TRBV7-9|TRBJ2-5|many|-
CASSPLFPETQYF
TGTGCCAGCAGCCCCCTCTTTCCGGAGACCCAGTACTTC
>TRBV12-3/TRBV12-4|TRBJ1-4|few|TRBD1
CASSFQGVGEKLFF
TGTGCCAGCAGTTTCCAGGGGGTGGGTGAAAAACTGTTTTTT
>TRBV5-6|TRBJ1-2|few|-
CASSLIVRSNYGYTF
TGTGCCAGCAGCTTGATAGTCAGATCCAACTATGGCTACACCTTC
>TRBV7-6|TRBJ2-3|few|TRBD2
CASTPLAGRGTDTQYF
TGTGCCAGCACCCCTCTAGCGGGGCGTGGCACAGATACGCAGTATTTT
>TRBV29-1|TRBJ2-3|few|-
CSVDVDTDTQYF
TGCAGCGTTGACGTCGACACAGATACGCAGTATTTT
>TRBV6-5|TRBJ2-7|-|-
CASSYSLASADPYEQYF
TGTGCCAGCAGTTACTCGTTGGCTAGCGCCGATCCCTACGAGCAGTACTTC
>TRBV18|TRBJ2-1|few|-
CASSPLDSGSYNEQFF
TGTGCCAGCTCACCACTGGATTCCGGCTCCTACAATGAGCAGTTCTTC
>TRBV7-9|TRBJ2-1|-|TRBD2
CASSLDGGRDEFF
TGTGCCAGCAGCTTAGATGGCGGGAGGGATGAATTCTTC
>TRBV12-3/TRBV12-4|TRBJ2-1|-|-
CASTRYSYNEQFF
TGTGCCAGCACGCGATACTCCTACAATGAGCAGTTCTTC
>TRBV10-3|TRBJ2-3|-|TRBD2
CAISSPLWAGVEYF
TGTGCCATCAGTTCCCCGTTGTGGGCGGGAGTAGAGTATTTT
>TRBV11-2|TRBJ2-3|-|TRBD2
CASSAAPTSGRATQYF
TGTGCCAGCAGCGCCGCCCCAACTAGCGGGAGAGCTACGCAGTATTTT
>TRBV6-6|TRBJ2-7|few|-
CASSALGGAVGEQYF
TGTGCCAGCAGTGCCCTCGGCGGTGCTGTGGGAGAGCAGTACTTC
>TRBV29-1|TRBJ1-2|-|-
CSVDRDNYGYTF
TGCAGCGTTGATAGGGACAACTATGGCTACACCTTC
>TRBV5-1|TRBJ1-1|-|TRBD1
CASSPAGTGIWNTEAFF
TGCGCCAGCAGCCCAGCCGGGACAGGAATCTGGAACACTGAAGCTTTCTTT
>TRBV14|TRBJ2-7|few|TRBD1
CASSQGIRLTGMVGDRSYEQYF
TGTGCCAGCAGCCAAGGGATAAGGCTGACCGGGATGGTCGGGGACAGATCCTACGAGCAGTACTTC
>TRBV12-3/TRBV12-4|TRBJ2-1|-|TRBD1
CASSSSSQGDEQFF
TGTGCCAGCAGTTCTTCCAGCCAGGGGGATGAGCAGTTCTTC
>TRBV3-1|TRBJ2-3|few|-
CASSPQGDTQYF
TGTGCCAGCAGCCCGCAGGGAGATACGCAGTATTTT
>TRBV18|TRBJ2-7|-|TRBD2
CASSPPESSGAGQYF
TGTGCCAGCTCACCACCGGAGTCTAGCGGGGCGGGTCAGTACTTC
>TRBV29-1|TRBJ2-5|-|TRBD1
CSVGTGRETQYF
TGCAGCGTCGGGACAGGGAGAGAGACCCAGTACTTC
>TRBV7-9|TRBJ2-3|-|TRBD2
CASSLLAGAYTDTQYF
TGTGCCAGCAGCTTATTAGCGGGGGCCTACACAGATACGCAGTATTTT
>TRBV5-4|TRBJ2-3|many|TRBD2
CASSFLAGPTDTQYF
TGTGCCAGCAGCTTCCTAGCGGGGCCGACAGATACGCAGTATTTT
>TRBV12-3/TRBV12-4|TRBJ2-3|-|-
CASSSSPGSDTQYF
TGTGCCAGCAGTTCCTCCCCAGGGTCGGATACGCAGTATTTT
>TRBV29-1|TRBJ2-7|-|-
CSVRDGYEQYF
TGCAGCGTTCGGGACGGCTACGAGCAGTACTTC
>TRBV5-1|TRBJ1-4|few|-
CASSFQGSEKLFF
TGCGCCAGCAGCTTCCAGGGGAGTGAAAAACTGTTTTTT
>TRBV14|TRBJ2-3|-|-
CASSQDVGDTQYF
TGTGCCAGCAGCCAAGACGTGGGAGATACGCAGTATTTT
>TRBV2|TRBJ2-7|few|TRBD2
CASRGTSGGAYEQYF
TGTGCCAGCAGGGGGACTAGCGGGGGTGCCTACGAGCAGTACTTC
>TRBV11-2|TRBJ1-1|-|TRBD1
CASSRGGLGTEAFF
TGTGCCAGCAGCCGAGGGGGCCTCGGAACTGAAGCTTTCTTT
>TRBV6-5|TRBJ2-5|-|-
CASSYSVSDGTQYF
TGTGCCAGCAGTTACTCTGTGAGTGACGGGACCCAGTACTTC
>TRBV5-1|TRBJ1-6|-|TRBD1
CASSFGDRDSPLHF
TGCGCCAGCAGCTTCGGGGACAGGGACTCACCCCTCCACTTT
>TRBV5-1|TRBJ1-1|few|-
CASSSVGVPEAFF
TGCGCCAGCAGCTCGGTTGGGGTCCCTGAAGCTTTCTTT
>TRBV19|TRBJ2-1|-|TRBD2
CASRGSTSGRNEQFF
TGTGCCAGCCGTGGGTCGACTAGCGGGAGGAATGAGCAGTTCTTC
>TRBV3-1|TRBJ2-4|few|-
CASSQDSAKNIQYF
TGTGCCAGCAGCCAAGATTCAGCCAAAAACATTCAGTACTTC
>TRBV2|TRBJ2-4|few|TRBD2
CASSGGGDIQYF
TGTGCCAGCAGTGGGGGAGGGGACATTCAGTACTTC
>TRBV29-1|TRBJ1-2|once|-
CSVDFWQANYGYTF
TGCAGCGTTGATTTTTGGCAAGCTAACTATGGCTACACCTTC
>TRBV27|TRBJ1-6|few|-
CASADTGRWGDSPLHF
TGTGCCAGCGCCGACACGGGCCGATGGGGGGATTCACCCCTCCACTTT
>TRBV6-6|TRBJ1-1|few|-
CASSPLTEDPRAFF
TGTGCCAGCAGCCCCCTTACGGAAGACCCGAGGGCTTTCTTT
>TRBV7-6|TRBJ2-7|-|-
CASSLQVPGPTYEQYF
TGTGCCAGCAGCTTACAGGTACCAGGTCCTACCTACGAGCAGTACTTC
>TRBV6-5|TRBJ2-7|few|-
CASRSLPGSYEQYF
TGTGCCAGCAGGTCTCTACCGGGGTCCTACGAGCAGTACTTC
>TRBV7-8|TRBJ2-1|few|TRBD2
CASSLGLAPKSSYNEQFF
TGTGCCAGCAGCTTAGGACTAGCACCTAAGTCTTCCTACAATGAGCAGTTCTTC
>TRBV10-2|TRBJ1-4|few|-
CASSPPGPGYEKLFF
TGCGCCAGCAGTCCCCCAGGGCCGGGGTATGAAAAACTGTTTTTT
>TRBV11-3|TRBJ2-2|-|-
CAARRNTGELFF
TGTGCCGCACGGAGAAACACCGGGGAGCTGTTTTTT
>TRBV7-9|TRBJ2-7|-|TRBD1
CASSPGQGRTYEQYF
TGTGCCAGCAGCCCGGGACAGGGCCGCACCTACGAGCAGTACTTC
>TRBV3-1|TRBJ1-3|-|-
CASGEGSLAFIVDTIYF
TGTGCCAGCGGCGAAGGCAGCCTAGCGTTTATCGTAGACACCATATATTTT
>TRBV5-1|TRBJ1-2|-|-
CASSSGPGTVAGGYTF
TGCGCCAGCAGCTCTGGCCCGGGGACCGTTGCCGGTGGCTACACCTTC
>TRBV29-1|TRBJ2-5|-|TRBD1
CSVYRGPGETQYF
TGCAGCGTTTACAGGGGCCCCGGGGAGACCCAGTACTTC
>TRBV4-1|TRBJ2-1|-|-
CASSQADSTVGQFF
TGCGCCAGCAGCCAAGCCGACAGTACAGTAGGGCAGTTCTTC
>TRBV3-1|TRBJ2-7|-|-
CASSQVQGGYEQYF
TGTGCCAGCAGCCAAGTGCAGGGCGGATACGAGCAGTACTTC
>TRBV18|TRBJ2-7|many|-
CASSPDGPFPYEQYF
TGTGCCAGCTCCCCGGACGGGCCATTCCCCTACGAGCAGTACTTC
>TRBV7-6|TRBJ1-1|-|-
CASSLLSGQGGTEAFF
TGTGCCAGCAGCCTCCTGTCTGGTCAGGGAGGCACTGAAGCTTTCTTT
>TRBV18|TRBJ2-5|-|TRBD1
CASSPEQGAGRETQYF
TGTGCCAGCTCACCAGAACAGGGGGCCGGCCGGGAGACCCAGTACTTC
>TRBV12-3/TRBV12-4|TRBJ1-3|few|TRBD1
CASSFWTGVGGNTIYF
TGTGCCAGCAGTTTCTGGACAGGAGTAGGTGGAAACACCATATATTTT